The clone carrying this T cell receptor beta chain turned up a few times. Its target is unknown. V was shortened by 3 bases and J by 2 bases, with 11 bases between the two germline ends. The CDR3 loop spans 15 amino acids. In germline, CDR1 is LNHDA, CDR2 SQIVND (reference sequence). Clones were read by immunoSEQ multiplex PCR, and TCRdb kept only the in-frame ones, dropping some. Of 130,000 to 150,000 clones listed, approximately 85% are singletons. The sample comes from a study of T cell responses to AZD1222 COVID-19 vaccine. Broader study findings: Rises in breadth and depth of Spike-specific TCRs came after two AZD1222 doses.

The sequencing used peripheral blood, collected 28 days after the second dose of the MenACWY control vaccine. The receptor was derived from an adult who received the MenACWY meningococcal vaccine as a control. The V gene is TRBV19, the J gene TRBJ1-5; D is unresolved. The CDR3 coding sequence is TGTGCCAGTAGTATTCGGGGTAGCGGCAATCAGCCCCAGCATTTT. This translates into CASSIRGSGNQPQHF.